The subject of this entry is one TCR beta chain. V dropped 4 bases and J dropped 5; count of bases not matched to a gene: 11. The CDR3 extends over 16 amino acids. Germline CDR1 is SGHRS and CDR2 is YFSETQ. In the authors' workflow: Amplification of reference gene primers was used by the study to estimate nucleated cell counts. The repertoire was sequenced with immunoSEQ multiplex PCR; TCRdb's copy has only in-frame clones and lacks some. That table is the source of V, J and clone size, and D and trimming were worked out from the DNA. The sample has 300,000 or so clones; about 87% are singletons. These data belong to a study of blood T cell repertoires in COVID-19. Study overall: The United States, Italy and Spain supplied acute and convalescent COVID-19 samples. T cells, B-cell-depleted T cells, or PBMCs supplied cDNA or gDNA.

The source of this sequence is a woman in her thirties or forties with acute or convalescent COVID-19. Sequencing was carried out using peripheral blood. The J gene is TRBJ2-5, the V gene TRBV5-1, with 10 bases lining up with TRBD2. CDR3 sequence: CASSPSLAGAGETQYF. As DNA, the CDR3 is TGCGCCAGCAGCCCGAGCCTAGCGGGGGCTGGGGAGACCCAGTACTTC.